This T cell receptor beta chain emerged from a study of blood T cell repertoires in COVID-19. Participant age was roughly 18 to 100 years, and participants resided in around 24 US areas. Symptom resolution, clearance, or two negative PCRs marked the recovered donors of Cohort 3. Generated by immunoSEQ multiplex PCR, the TCRdb table keeps only in-frame clones and is missing some. This sample has 250,000 to 300,000 clones, with about 89% found just once. This clone was observed a handful of times. The V end lost 2 bases, the J end lost 6 bases, and 13 bases lay between the germline ends. The CDR3 is made up of 15 amino acids. Germline V gene lookup returns CDR1 WSHSY and CDR2 SAAADI.

The rearrangement uses TRBV10-2 and TRBJ2-2; TRBD1 is a possible D gene (6 bases). The receptor was derived from a middle-aged man who had recovered from COVID-19. Sample: PBMCs or T cells enriched from blood (not recorded which). This CDR3 reads CASSETGRAAGELFF. CDR3 coding DNA: TGCGCCAGCAGTGAGACAGGGCGGGCAGCCGGGGAGCTGTTTTTT.